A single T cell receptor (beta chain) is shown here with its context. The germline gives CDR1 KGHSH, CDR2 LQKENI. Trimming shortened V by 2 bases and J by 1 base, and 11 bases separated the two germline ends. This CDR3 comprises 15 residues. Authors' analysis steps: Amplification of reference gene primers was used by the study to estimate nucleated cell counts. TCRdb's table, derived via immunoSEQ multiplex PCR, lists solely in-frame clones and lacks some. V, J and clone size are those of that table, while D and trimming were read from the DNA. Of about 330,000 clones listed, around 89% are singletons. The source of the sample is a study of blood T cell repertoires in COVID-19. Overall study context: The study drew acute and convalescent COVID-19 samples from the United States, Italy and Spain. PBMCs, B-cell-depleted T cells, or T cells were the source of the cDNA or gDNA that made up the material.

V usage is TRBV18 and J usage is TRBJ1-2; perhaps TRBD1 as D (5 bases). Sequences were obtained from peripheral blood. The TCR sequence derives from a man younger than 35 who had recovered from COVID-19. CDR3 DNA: TGTGCCAGCTCACCATGGGAGGGGAATAACTATGGCTACACCTTC. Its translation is CASSPWEGNNYGYTF.